The 15 T cell receptor beta chains below all came from one sample that was sequenced in a study of blood T cell repertoires in COVID-19. Clones were read by immunoSEQ multiplex PCR, and TCRdb kept only the in-frame ones, dropping some. The repertoire holds hundreds of thousands of clones, with roughly 79% as singletons. The specimen was peripheral blood. These receptors all stem from a woman over 75 with acute or convalescent COVID-19.

The chain recombines TRBV3-1 (or the pseudogene TRBV3-2) with TRBJ2-7; 13 bases line up with TRBD2. Trimming took 4 bases from V and 2 from J; bases not matched to a gene: 2. CDR1 and CDR2 from the germline V gene are LGHDT and YNNKEL (reference sequence). The CDR3 spans 15 residues. This chain's CDR3 is CASSPGLAGTYEQYF. The CDR3 bases are TGTGCCAGCAGCCCGGGACTAGCGGGGACCTACGAGCAGTACTTC.

The gene calls are TRBV6-5 and TRBJ1-1; 9 bases are a match to TRBD1. V was clipped by 5 bases and J by 2 bases; unmatched bases: 6. The CDR3 is made up of 15 amino acids. CDR1 is MNHEY and CDR2 is SVGAGI in the germline V gene. The CDR3 is CASSKGTGINTEAFF. CDR3 DNA: TGTGCCAGCAGTAAGGGGACAGGGATAAACACTGAAGCTTTCTTT.

CDR3 sequence reads: CASSLDPGGGSSYNEQFF. Here the CDR3 DNA reads TGTGCCAGCAGCTTAGATCCGGGGGGGGGTAGCTCCTACAATGAGCAGTTCTTC. The chain uses TRBV11-2 and TRBJ2-1; TRBD2 aligns across 8 bases. CDR1 SGHAT and CDR2 FQNNGV come from the germline V gene. The CDR3 spans 18 residues. The ends lost 0 bases at V and 0 bases at J; junction bases unmatched: 7.

The chain combines TRBV6-1 with TRBJ1-3; possibly TRBD1 for D (6 bases). Germline V gives CDR1 MNHNS, CDR2 SASEGT. The V end lost 4 bases, the J end lost 3 bases, and 16 bases lay between the germline ends. The CDR3 is made up of 16 amino acids. The CDR3 is CASSVGQGYGGNTIYF. Written as DNA, the CDR3 is TGTGCCAGCAGTGTTGGGCAGGGGTATGGTGGAAACACCATATATTTT.

The CDR3 protein is CASRLGPGDEQYF. In nucleotides, the CDR3 is TGCGCCAGCAGGTTAGGGCCGGGGGACGAGCAGTACTTC. The V and J genes are TRBV5-1 and TRBJ2-7; possibly TRBD2 for D (6 bases). Germline CDR1 is SGHRS and CDR2 is YFSETQ. V lost 5 bases and J 5 bases, leaving 14 bases between the germline ends. CDR3 length equals 13 residues.

The chain uses TRBV28 and TRBJ2-4; 8 bases align to TRBD2. The V gene end was trimmed by 2 bases and the J gene end by 4 bases; junction bases not matched to a gene: 10. Germline V CDR1 and CDR2: MDHEN, SYDVKM. The CDR3 has 17 residues. The DNA of the CDR3 is TGTGCCAGCAGTTTACGAAAGCCGGGGGGGCTGAAAAACATTCAGTACTTC. Encoded protein: CASSLRKPGGLKNIQYF. Based on the CDR3 plus reference TRBV28 and TRBJ2-4, the full variable domain is DVKVTQSSRYLVKRTGEKVFLECVQDMDHENMFWYRQDPGLGLRLIYFSYDVKMKEKGDIPEGYSVSREKKERFSLILESASTNQTSMYLCASSLRKPGGLKNIQYFGAGTRLSVL.

The genes are TRBV5-4 and TRBJ1-2; the D gene is possibly TRBD1 (5 bases). Germline-derived CDR1 and CDR2 are SGHNT and YYREEE (reference sequence). The CDR3 spans 16 residues. V lost 1 base and J 0 bases, leaving 13 bases between the germline ends. The CDR3 DNA reads TGTGCCAGCAGCTTGCGGCAGGGCCAAACTAACTATGGCTACACCTTC. Translation gives CASSLRQGQTNYGYTF. Variable domain in full (rest from reference TRBV5-4 and TRBJ1-2): ETGVTQSPTHLIKTRGQQVTLRCSSQSGHNTVSWYQQALGQGPQFIFQYYREEENGRGNFPPRFSGLQFPNYSSELNVNALELDDSALYLCASSLRQGQTNYGYTFGSGTRLTVV.

The CDR3 is CASSLRYALAGNTDTQYF. Here the CDR3 DNA reads TGTGCCAGCAGCTTACGATACGCTTTGGCAGGAAACACAGATACGCAGTATTTT. V is TRBV11-2 and J is TRBJ2-3; D is ambiguous. Germline CDR1 SGHAT, CDR2 FQNNGV. V lost 2 bases, J lost 2 bases, and 20 bases lay in between. The CDR3 runs 18 residues.

This clone was observed a few times. V and J are TRBV4-2 and TRBJ1-2; D perhaps matches TRBD1 (5 bases). Trimming cost V 8 bases and J 2 bases, with 9 bases left between them. The length of the CDR3 is 12 residues. Germline values: CDR1 LGHNA, CDR2 YNFKEQ. The CDR3 reads CASFDRNYGYTF. In DNA, the CDR3 is TGTGCCAGCTTCGACAGAAACTATGGCTACACCTTC.

CDR3 bases: TGTGCCAGCACTAGCAGCAGAGAGACCCAGTACTTC. As protein: CASTSSRETQYF. The chain combines TRBV21-1 with TRBJ2-5; no DNA check was done on the table's D call, TRBD2. TRBV21-1 constitutes a pseudogene. The CDR3 totals 12 residues.

This sequence joins TRBV5-4 and TRBJ2-5; 9 bases map to TRBD2. This CDR3 spans 15 amino acids. The germline V gene has CDR1 SGHNT and CDR2 YYREEE (reference sequence). The ends lost 10 bases at V and 5 bases at J; junction bases unmatched: 15. CDR3 nucleotides: TGTGCCGCGTTTAGCGGGGGTGCCGTCCGTGAGACCCAGTACTTC. Residues: CAAFSGGAVRETQYF.

The gene calls are TRBV7-8 and TRBJ2-1; 8 positions match TRBD1. J was trimmed by 7 bases and V by 5 bases; bases with no gene match: 19. Germline V gives CDR1 SGHVS, CDR2 FQNEAQ. CDR3 size: 18 residues. CDR3 residues: CASSLLTGVAATWNEQFF. DNA of the CDR3: TGTGCCAGCAGCCTCCTGACAGGGGTTGCCGCAACGTGGAATGAGCAGTTCTTC.

The chain's CDR3 is CASSEAAGVFTGELFF. Here the CDR3 DNA reads TGTGCCAGCAGTGAGGCGGCAGGGGTCTTCACCGGGGAGCTGTTTTTT. This chain links TRBV27 with TRBJ2-2, with a possible D match to TRBD1 (6 bases). CDR1 and CDR2 from the germline V gene are MNHEY and SMNVEV (reference sequence). This CDR3 is 16 amino acids long. Trimming took off 5 bases at V and 4 bases at J, with 17 bases between the two ends.

This clone was seen just once. The rearrangement joins TRBV3-1 (or the pseudogene TRBV3-2) to TRBJ2-5; 9 nucleotides agree with TRBD2. The germline gives CDR1 LGHDT, CDR2 YNNKEL (reference sequence). The CDR3 extends over 17 amino acids. V lost 4 bases and J lost 3; bases outside the gene matches: 12. The CDR3 region has the DNA TGTGCCAGCAGCCCAGGGGCCATAGCGGGAGTTAAAGAGACCCAGTACTTC. This sequence encodes CASSPGAIAGVKETQYF.

The V call is TRBV5-1, the J call TRBJ2-5; 13 bases match TRBD2. This CDR3 has 18 amino acids. Trimming at V came to 2 bases and at J to 3 bases, leaving 10 bases not matched to a gene. Per the germline V gene, CDR1 is SGHRS and CDR2 is YFSETQ. The CDR3 DNA is TGCGCCAGCAGCTTAGGACTAGCGGGGGCCACCGGGGAAGAGACCCAGTACTTC. Amino acid sequence: CASSLGLAGATGEETQYF. The full variable domain, with the rest looked up from reference TRBV5-1 and TRBJ2-5, is KAGVTQTPRYLIKTRGQQVTLSCSPISGHRSVSWYQQTPGQGLQFLFEYFSETQRNKGNFPGRFSGRQFSNSRSEMNVSTLELGDSALYLCASSLGLAGATGEETQYFGPGTRLLVL.